The clone carrying this TCR beta chain has a handful of counts. Its specificity is unknown. This entry is derived from a study of CD8+ T cells in alopecia areata. Study overall: Scoring of severity for treated patients was based on percentage of affected scalp area. Study conclusions and caveats: For lesional scalp, especially alopecia totalis/universalis, clonality was higher than in normal scalp.

Treatment denoted: oral pan-JAK inhibitor, 5-10 mg twice daily. Lesional scalp punch biopsies and peripheral blood came from alopecia areata patients. Reverse transcribed after extraction, RNA yielded cDNA as the sequencing template. Here immunoSEQ multiplex PCR was the method, and the copy in TCRdb shows in-frame clones only, minus some. The sample shows roughly 100,000 clones, roughly three fifths of them seen only once. This sequence originates from a human donor with alopecia areata. The sequences come from CD8+ T cells sorted from blood, collected at week 4, from a patient treated with tofacitinib.

CDR3 sequence reads: CASSPNYTF. CDR3 DNA sequence: TGTGCCAGCAGCCCGAACTACACCTTC. This chain links TRBV13 with TRBJ1-2; D not certain. This CDR3 has 9 residues. Germline V gives CDR1 PRHDT, CDR2 FYEKMQ (reference sequence). Trimming shortened V by 5 bases and J by 10 bases, and 5 bases separated the two germline ends. The whole variable domain, filled in from reference TRBV13 and TRBJ1-2, reads AAGVIQSPRHLIKEKRETATLKCYPIPRHDTVYWYQQGPGQDPQFLISFYEKMQSDKGSIPDRFSAQQFSDYHSELNMSSLELGDSALYFCASSPNYTFGSGTRLTVV.